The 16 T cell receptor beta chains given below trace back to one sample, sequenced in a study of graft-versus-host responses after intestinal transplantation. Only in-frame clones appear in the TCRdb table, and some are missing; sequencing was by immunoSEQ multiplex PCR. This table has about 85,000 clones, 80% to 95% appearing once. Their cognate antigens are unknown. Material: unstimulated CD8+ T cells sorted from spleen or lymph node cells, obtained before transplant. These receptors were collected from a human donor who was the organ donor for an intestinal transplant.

The CDR3 reads CASSLGAGDPEQYF. The CDR3 coding sequence is TGTGCCAGCAGCTTGGGGGCGGGCGACCCCGAGCAGTACTTC. The chain has TRBV5-6 and TRBJ2-7; tentatively, D is TRBD2 (5 bases). The CDR3 loop spans 14 amino acids. Trimming removed 0 bases at V and 6 bases at J, with 13 bases between. Germline V gives CDR1 SGHDT, CDR2 YYEEEE.

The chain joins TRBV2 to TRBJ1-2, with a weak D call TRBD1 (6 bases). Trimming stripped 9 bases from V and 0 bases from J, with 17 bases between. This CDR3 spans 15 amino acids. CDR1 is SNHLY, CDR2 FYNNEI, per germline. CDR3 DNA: TGTGCCAGAAGGTCGACATACAGGGCTAACTATGGCTACACCTTC. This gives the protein CARRSTYRANYGYTF.

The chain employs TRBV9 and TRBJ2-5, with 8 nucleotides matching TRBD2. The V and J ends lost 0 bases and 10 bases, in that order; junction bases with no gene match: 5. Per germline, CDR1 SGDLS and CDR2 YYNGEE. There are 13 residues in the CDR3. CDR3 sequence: CASSVDGGALQYF. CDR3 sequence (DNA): TGTGCCAGCAGCGTAGACGGGGGGGCCCTCCAGTACTTC.

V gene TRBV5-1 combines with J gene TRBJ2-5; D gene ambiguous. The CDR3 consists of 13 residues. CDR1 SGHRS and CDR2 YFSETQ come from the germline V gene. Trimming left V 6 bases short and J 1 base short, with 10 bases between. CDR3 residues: CASTILGQETQYF. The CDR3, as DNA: TGCGCCAGCACCATCTTGGGCCAAGAGACCCAGTACTTC. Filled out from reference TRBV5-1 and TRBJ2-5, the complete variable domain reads KAGVTQTPRYLIKTRGQQVTLSCSPISGHRSVSWYQQTPGQGLQFLFEYFSETQRNKGNFPGRFSGRQFSNSRSEMNVSTLELGDSALYLCASTILGQETQYFGPGTRLLVL.

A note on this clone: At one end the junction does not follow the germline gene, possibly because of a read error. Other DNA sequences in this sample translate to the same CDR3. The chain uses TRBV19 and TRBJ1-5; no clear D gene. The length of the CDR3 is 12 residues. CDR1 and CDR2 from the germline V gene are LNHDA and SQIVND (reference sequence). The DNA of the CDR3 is TGCGCCAGTACCATCGGGGTTCAGCCCCAGCATTTT. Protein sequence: CASTIGVQPQHF.

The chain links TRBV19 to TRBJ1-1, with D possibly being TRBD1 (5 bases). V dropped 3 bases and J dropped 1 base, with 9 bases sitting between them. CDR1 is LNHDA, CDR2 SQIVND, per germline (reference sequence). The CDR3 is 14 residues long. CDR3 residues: CASSIRGGNTEAFF. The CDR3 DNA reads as TGTGCCAGTAGTATTCGGGGGGGGAACACTGAAGCTTTCTTT.

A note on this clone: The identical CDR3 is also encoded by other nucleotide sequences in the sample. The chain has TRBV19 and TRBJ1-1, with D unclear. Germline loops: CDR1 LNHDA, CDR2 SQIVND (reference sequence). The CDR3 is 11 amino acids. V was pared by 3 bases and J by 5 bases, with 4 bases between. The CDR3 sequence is CASSIGTEAFF. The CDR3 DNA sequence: TGTGCCAGTAGTATTGGTACTGAAGCTTTCTTT.

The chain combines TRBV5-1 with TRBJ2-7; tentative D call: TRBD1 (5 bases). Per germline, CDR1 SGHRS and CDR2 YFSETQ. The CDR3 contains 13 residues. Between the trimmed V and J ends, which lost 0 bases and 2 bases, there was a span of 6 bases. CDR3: CASSLEDTYEQYF. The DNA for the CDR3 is TGCGCCAGCAGCTTGGAGGACACCTACGAGCAGTACTTC. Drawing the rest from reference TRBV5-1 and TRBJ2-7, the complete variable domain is KAGVTQTPRYLIKTRGQQVTLSCSPISGHRSVSWYQQTPGQGLQFLFEYFSETQRNKGNFPGRFSGRQFSNSRSEMNVSTLELGDSALYLCASSLEDTYEQYFGPGTRLTVT.

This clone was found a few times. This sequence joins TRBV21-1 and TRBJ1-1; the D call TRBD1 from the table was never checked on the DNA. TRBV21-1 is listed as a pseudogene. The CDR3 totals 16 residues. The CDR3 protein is CASSGGQGGMNTEAFF. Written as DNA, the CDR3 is TGTGCCAGCAGCGGGGGACAGGGAGGAATGAACACTGAAGCTTTCTTT.

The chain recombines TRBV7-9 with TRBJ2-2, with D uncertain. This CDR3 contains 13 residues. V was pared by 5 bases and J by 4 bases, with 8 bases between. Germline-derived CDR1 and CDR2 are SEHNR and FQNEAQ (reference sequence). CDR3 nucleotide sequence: TGTGCCAGCAGCGGCCGGGCCACCGGGGAGCTGTTTTTT. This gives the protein CASSGRATGELFF.

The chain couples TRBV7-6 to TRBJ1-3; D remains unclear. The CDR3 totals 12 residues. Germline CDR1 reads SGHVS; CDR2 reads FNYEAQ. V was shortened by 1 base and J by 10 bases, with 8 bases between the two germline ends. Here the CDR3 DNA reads TGTGCCAGCAGCTTAGGCCCATTTACCATATATTTT. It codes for CASSLGPFTIYF.

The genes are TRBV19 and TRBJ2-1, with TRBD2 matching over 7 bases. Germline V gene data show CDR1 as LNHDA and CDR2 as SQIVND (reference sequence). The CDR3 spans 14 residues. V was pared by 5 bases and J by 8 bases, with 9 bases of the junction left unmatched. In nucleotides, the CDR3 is TGTGCCAGTAGTGGCTCTCCTAGCGGAGATGAGCAGTTCTTC. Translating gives CASSGSPSGDEQFF.

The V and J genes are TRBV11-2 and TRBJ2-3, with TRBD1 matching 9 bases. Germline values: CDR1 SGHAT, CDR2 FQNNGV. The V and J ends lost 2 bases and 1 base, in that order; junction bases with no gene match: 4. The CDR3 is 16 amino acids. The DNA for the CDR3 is TGTGCCAGCAGCTTAAGGGGACAGGGCCGCACAGATACGCAGTATTTT. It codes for CASSLRGQGRTDTQYF.

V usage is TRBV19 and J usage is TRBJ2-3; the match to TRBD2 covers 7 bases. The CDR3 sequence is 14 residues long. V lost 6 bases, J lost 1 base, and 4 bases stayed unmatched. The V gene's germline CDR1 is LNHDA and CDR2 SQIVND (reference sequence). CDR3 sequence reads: CASSFAGGTDTQYF. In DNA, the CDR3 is TGTGCCAGTAGCTTCGCGGGGGGCACAGATACGCAGTATTTT.

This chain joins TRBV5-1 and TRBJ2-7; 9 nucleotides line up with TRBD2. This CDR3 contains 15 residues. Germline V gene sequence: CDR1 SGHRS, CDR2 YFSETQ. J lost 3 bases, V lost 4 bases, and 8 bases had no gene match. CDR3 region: CASSPTSGPFYEQYF. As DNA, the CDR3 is TGCGCCAGCAGCCCGACTAGCGGTCCTTTCTACGAGCAGTACTTC.

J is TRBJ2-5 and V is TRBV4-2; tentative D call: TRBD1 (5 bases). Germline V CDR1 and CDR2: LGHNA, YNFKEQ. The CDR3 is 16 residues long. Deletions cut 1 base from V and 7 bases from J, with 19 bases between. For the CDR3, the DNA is TGTGCCAGCAGCCAAGCGGGCCAGGGCCTCAAGTGGACCCAGTACTTC. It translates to CASSQAGQGLKWTQYF.